The clone carrying this TCR beta chain was picked up many times. From the PCR reads, TCRdb re-called clones with MiXCR. The table has 100,000 or so clones, more than 12% seen once. This sample was included in a study of metastatic and nonmetastatic thyroid tumors. Patients had received no treatment of any kind before thyroid surgery. The sequenced sample consisted of blood. This TCR came from a female donor with papillary thyroid cancer or a benign thyroid nodule (not recorded which). Some clones in this sample may be carry-over from other donors' samples.

The CDR3 DNA is TGCGCCAGTATGACAGGGAGGGGGACCACTGAAGCTTTCTTT. Translating it yields CASMTGRGTTEAFF. The V gene is TRBV10-2, the J gene TRBJ1-1; the match to TRBD1 covers 7 bases. With V trimmed by 9 bases and J by 4 bases, 11 bases remained unmatched. CDR3 length: 14 amino acids. Germline-derived CDR1 and CDR2 are WSHSY and SAAADI.